Listed below are T cell receptor beta chains from one sample, sequenced in a study of control samples from healthy donors and cancer patients. Clones were sequenced by immunoSEQ multiplex PCR, and TCRdb holds only the in-frame ones, with some missing. The sample holds 150,000 to 180,000 clones, around 95% seen once. Sequencing used blood. The receptors here all came from a middle-aged man in good health. Both conserved end residues are part of each CDR3. A D gene is named only where the DNA matches it firmly.

v_gene,j_gene,d_gene,CDR3nt,CDR3aa
TRBV19,TRBJ2-3,TRBD2,TGTGCCAGTAGTCCCACTAGCGGAGGGGGGGATACGCAGTATTTT,CASSPTSGGGDTQYF
TRBV7-2,TRBJ1-4,TRBD1,TGTGCCAGCAGCTTAGGAGACAGGGGTAAAAAACTGTTTTTT,CASSLGDRGKKLFF
TRBV27,TRBJ2-7,.,TGTGCCAGCTGGGCGGGTGGGCCTCCCTACGAGCAGTACTTC,CASWAGGPPYEQYF
TRBV5-5,TRBJ2-3,TRBD2,TGTGCCAGCAGCTTGGAGACTAGCGGGGGGATTTATACGCAGTATTTT,CASSLETSGGIYTQYF
TRBV5-1,TRBJ1-1,TRBD1,TGCGCCAGCAGCCCCTCGGGACAGGCCAAGAACACTGAAGCTTTCTTT,CASSPSGQAKNTEAFF
TRBV7-9,TRBJ1-1,TRBD1,TGTGCCAGCAGCTTAGGGGCAACAGGGGGCGATGAAGCTTTCTTT,CASSLGATGGDEAFF
TRBV19,TRBJ2-7,.,TGTGCCAGCCGAACTACGAGCGGTTCCTACGAGCAGTACTTC,CASRTTSGSYEQYF
TRBV18,TRBJ1-6,TRBD1,TGTGCCAGCTCACCGACAGGGGCCTCTGGTGGTTCACCCCTCCACTTT,CASSPTGASGGSPLHF
TRBV6-5,TRBJ1-2,.,TGTGCCAGCACCTTATTGGACGGCGACTATGGCTACACCTTC,CASTLLDGDYGYTF
TRBV6-6,TRBJ2-7,TRBD1,TGTGCCAGCACCCTGGACAGGGCAATCTACGAGCAGTACTTC,CASTLDRAIYEQYF
TRBV28,TRBJ2-1,.,TGTGCCAGCAGTTTACAGCGGGAGCAGTTCTTC,CASSLQREQFF
TRBV2,TRBJ1-3,.,TGTGCCAGCAGTCTGGGGTGGAGAAACACCATATATTTT,CASSLGWRNTIYF
TRBV5-4,TRBJ1-2,.,TGTGCCAGCAGCTCCCAGGGCAGGTATGGCTACACCTTC,CASSSQGRYGYTF
TRBV2,TRBJ1-3,.,TGTGCCAGCAGTGCACAGGGTCCCGGAAACACCATATATTTT,CASSAQGPGNTIYF
TRBV9,TRBJ2-2,TRBD2,TGTGCCAGCAGCGGCCCTAGCGGGGGAACGAACACCGGGAAGCTGTTTTTT,CASSGPSGGTNTGKLFF
TRBV2,TRBJ1-5,TRBD1,TGTGCCAGCAGGCTGGACAGGGCTTATCAGCCCCAGCATTTT,CASRLDRAYQPQHF
TRBV6-5,TRBJ1-2,.,TGTGCCAGCAGTTTCATAGTACGCGGGTCAGGCTACACCTTC,CASSFIVRGSGYTF
TRBV5-1,TRBJ2-1,TRBD2,TGCGCCAGCAGCTTGGAAGGCGGGGGGTACTACAATGAGCAGTTCTTC,CASSLEGGGYYNEQFF
TRBV2,TRBJ1-2,.,TGTGCCCGCCTTTGGACTAACTATGGCTACACCTTC,CARLWTNYGYTF
TRBV5-6,TRBJ1-2,TRBD1,TGTGCCAGCAGCTGGGACAGACGGAACTATGGCTACACCTTC,CASSWDRRNYGYTF
TRBV7-7,TRBJ1-1,.,TGTGCCAGCAGCTTAGAAAGAACAGGGCAAACTGAAGCTTTCTTT,CASSLERTGQTEAFF
TRBV2,TRBJ2-1,.,TGTGCCAGCAGTGGCGGGGAGTCCTACAATGAGCAGTTCTTC,CASSGGESYNEQFF
TRBV28,TRBJ1-3,.,TGTGCCAGCAGTTTATTGGGCTACTGGAACACCATATATTTT,CASSLLGYWNTIYF
TRBV7-6,TRBJ2-7,TRBD1,TGTGCCAGCAGCTCGGGACAGGGGGTCGGCGAGCAGTACTTC,CASSSGQGVGEQYF
TRBV5-1,TRBJ1-3,TRBD1,TGCGCCAGCAGCCCCGGGACAGGGGCGAGCTCTGGAAACACCATATATTTT,CASSPGTGASSGNTIYF
TRBV4-3,TRBJ1-4,.,TGCGCCAGCAGCCCGGAGCGGTGGTTTAGTGAAAAACTGTTTTTT,CASSPERWFSEKLFF